This entry features one TCR beta chain sequence. Its target is not known. This CDR3 is also generated by other DNA sequences in the sample. Germline V lookup: CDR1 WNHNN, CDR2 SYGVQD (reference sequence). V lost 6 bases to trimming and J lost 3 bases, with 11 bases between them. The length of the CDR3 is 14 residues. The sample comes from a study of cytomegalovirus exposure and HLA in healthy donors. The study, taken as a whole, reports: According to a later analysis, TCR clusters from the first cohort tended to co-occur in the 120 or so validation repertoires.

Using immunoSEQ multiplex PCR, the repertoire was profiled, and TCRdb retains in-frame clones only, with some absent. The table includes about 86,000 clones, roughly 93% detected once. The sample comprised PBMCs. This TCR was recovered from a man aged 18 to 29 in good health and CMV-seronegative. This chain connects TRBV10-1 to TRBJ2-2, with a weak D call TRBD2 (7 bases). The CDR3 DNA reads as TGCGCCAGCAGGCGGGGGCAGGACACCGGGGAGCTGTTTTTT. Protein: CASRRGQDTGELFF.